Described below is a single TCR beta chain sequence and its context. The CDR3 covers 15 residues. V gave up 0 bases and J gave up 2 bases, with 10 bases separating them. Germline CDR1 reads KGHSH; CDR2 reads LQKENI. The data are from a study of blood T cell repertoires in COVID-19. Study-wide context: Material from acute and convalescent COVID-19 was sourced from the United States, Italy and Spain.

In the original analysis: Estimation of nucleated cell counts relied on the amplification of reference gene primers. Measured with immunoSEQ multiplex PCR; TCRdb has only the in-frame clones, and not every one. The DNA was the basis for D and trimming; V, J and clone size are from that table. Among roughly 230,000 clones listed, around 83% were seen once. Source material: peripheral blood. The chain combines TRBV18 with TRBJ1-1; D is ambiguous. The sequence was obtained from a middle-aged man with active or convalescent COVID-19. The DNA of the CDR3 is TGTGCCAGCTCACCACCGGGCCACCCCAACACTGAAGCTTTCTTT. This sequence encodes CASSPPGHPNTEAFF.